The clone carrying this TCR beta chain was seen a handful of times. The sample comes from a study of T-cell reconstitution after alpha-beta-depleted transplantation in children. Unique molecular identifiers were incorporated during preparation of the TCRbeta library. Each CDR3 protein gets one entry after TCRdb re-called the PCR reads with MiXCR. This table holds hundreds of thousands of distinct CDR3 sequences, about 9.2% found once. CDR3 length: 14 amino acids. V gave up 3 bases and J gave up 1 base; unmatched junction bases: 2. Germline lookup yields CDR1 SGHTA and CDR2 FQGNSA. This chain joins TRBV7-2 and TRBJ1-1, with 7 bases aligning to TRBD1. The input for sequencing was PBMCs from the stem cell graft donor, taken from the stem cell graft. The receptor was isolated from a human donor who donated a stem cell graft to a child with acute lymphoblastic leukemia. As DNA, the CDR3 is TGTGCCAGCAGCTTTACAGGGGAGAACACTGAAGCTTTCTTT. Encoded protein: CASSFTGENTEAFF. Variable domain in full (rest from reference TRBV7-2 and TRBJ1-1): GAGVSQSPSNKVTEKGKDVELRCDPISGHTALYWYRQSLGQGLEFLIYFQGNSAPDKSGLPSDRFSAERTGGSVSTLTIQRTQQEDSAVYLCASSFTGENTEAFFGQGTRLTVV.